This is a list of T cell receptor beta chains from one sample in a study of cytomegalovirus exposure and HLA in healthy donors. The assay was immunoSEQ multiplex PCR, and TCRdb's table has in-frame clones only and misses some. The sample consists of about 71,000 clones, approximately 94% of them appearing once. Sequenced input: PBMCs. Receptors originate from a woman aged 18-30 years in good health and CMV-seronegative. CDR3s include the opening cysteine and the closing phenylalanine or tryptophan. A D gene is named only where the DNA matches it firmly. The listing skips clone size in some rows; elsewhere it reads once, few, many or a size class.

D: TRBD1
J: TRBJ2-3
size: .
V: TRBV11-2
DNA: TGTGCCAGCAGCTTAGATCTGACAGGGTTGGATACGCAGTATTTT
CDR3: CASSLDLTGLDTQYF

D: TRBD2
J: TRBJ2-5
size: .
V: TRBV6-1
DNA: TGTGCCAGCAGTAGACTAGCGGGAGTTGTAGAGACCCAGTACTTC
CDR3: CASSRLAGVVETQYF

D: .
J: TRBJ1-3
size: .
V: TRBV19
DNA: TGTGCCAGTAGTCCTCGGACAGTCCTCTCTGGAAACACCATATATTTT
CDR3: CASSPRTVLSGNTIYF

D: .
J: TRBJ1-5
size: .
V: TRBV14
DNA: TGTGCCAGCAGCCAAGATGCAGATCAGCCCCAGCATTTT
CDR3: CASSQDADQPQHF

D: TRBD1
J: TRBJ1-1
size: .
V: TRBV7-9
DNA: TGTGCCAGCAGCCAATGGGACAGGGTCGACACTGAAGCTTTCTTT
CDR3: CASSQWDRVDTEAFF

D: TRBD1
J: TRBJ2-7
size: .
V: TRBV11-2
DNA: TGTGCCAGCAGCCCGGGACAGATCTACGAGCAGTACTTC
CDR3: CASSPGQIYEQYF

D: .
J: TRBJ1-1
size: .
V: TRBV6-1
DNA: TGTGCCAGCAGTTTCCGGGACATGAACACTGAAGCTTTCTTT
CDR3: CASSFRDMNTEAFF

D: .
J: TRBJ1-1
size: .
V: TRBV5-1
DNA: TGCGCCAGCAGCTTGGACAGTTTGAACACTGAAGCTTTCTTT
CDR3: CASSLDSLNTEAFF

D: TRBD1
J: TRBJ2-4
size: once
V: TRBV29-1
DNA: TGCAGCGTTGAGTCAATCCCAATCGGACAGGGGCACATTCAGTACTTC
CDR3: CSVESIPIGQGHIQYF

D: TRBD1
J: TRBJ1-4
size: .
V: TRBV6-6
DNA: TGTGCCAGCAGTTACTCTACGGGACAGGGGCGCGAAAAACTGTTTTTT
CDR3: CASSYSTGQGREKLFF

D: TRBD1
J: TRBJ2-1
size: .
V: TRBV9
DNA: TGTGCCAGCAGCGTCGACAGGGGGTCCTACAATGAGCAGTTCTTC
CDR3: CASSVDRGSYNEQFF

D: .
J: TRBJ2-7
size: .
V: TRBV29-1
DNA: TGCAGCGTTGGCCTAGCGACCGAGCAGTACTTC
CDR3: CSVGLATEQYF

D: TRBD1
J: TRBJ2-7
size: .
V: TRBV4-3
DNA: TGCGCCAGCAGCGCCATCCCCGGGACAGGGGAGGACGAGCAGTACTTC
CDR3: CASSAIPGTGEDEQYF

D: .
J: TRBJ1-1
size: few
V: TRBV7-9
DNA: TGTGCCAGCAGCTTATCCCCGGAGGGCACTGAAGCTTTCTTT
CDR3: CASSLSPEGTEAFF

D: TRBD2
J: TRBJ2-7
size: .
V: TRBV2
DNA: TGTGCCAGCAGTGAGGGACTACCAACCTACGAGCAGTACTTC
CDR3: CASSEGLPTYEQYF

D: TRBD1
J: TRBJ1-2
size: .
V: TRBV2
DNA: TGTGCCAGCAGTGATGGACAGGTCAAGGATGGCTACACCTTC
CDR3: CASSDGQVKDGYTF

D: TRBD1
J: TRBJ2-4
size: .
V: TRBV6-1
DNA: TGTGCCAGCAGTGTACAGGGGGTCAAAAACATTCAGTACTTC
CDR3: CASSVQGVKNIQYF

D: .
J: TRBJ2-2
size: .
V: TRBV7-5
DNA: TGTGCCAGAAGCCCACAGCCCGGACTAGCGGGAGTGGTCGGGGAGCTGTTTTTT
CDR3: CARSPQPGLAGVVGELFF

D: .
J: TRBJ2-3
size: .
V: TRBV5-1
DNA: TGCGCCAGCAGCTCAAACGATCCACTAGGGTCCACAGATACGCAGTATTTT
CDR3: CASSSNDPLGSTDTQYF

D: .
J: TRBJ1-1
size: .
V: TRBV6-6
DNA: TGTGCCAGCAGCTCCAGACTGGAGAACACTGAAGCTTTCTTT
CDR3: CASSSRLENTEAFF

D: TRBD2
J: TRBJ2-3
size: .
V: TRBV19
DNA: TGTGCCAGTAGTATGGGAGGGCCAGATACGCAGTATTTT
CDR3: CASSMGGPDTQYF

D: TRBD2
J: TRBJ2-1
size: once
V: TRBV6-1
DNA: TGTGCCAGCAGAAGAGAACGGACTAGCTCGGATGAGCAGTTCTTC
CDR3: CASRRERTSSDEQFF

D: TRBD1
J: TRBJ2-4
size: .
V: TRBV30
DNA: TGTGCCTGGAGTTCAGGGGGCCCTAACATTCAGTACTTC
CDR3: CAWSSGGPNIQYF

D: TRBD1
J: TRBJ2-1
size: .
V: TRBV5-1
DNA: TGCGCCAGCAGCTTGGGAGACAGGGGGCTTAATGAGCAGTTCTTC
CDR3: CASSLGDRGLNEQFF

D: .
J: TRBJ2-5
size: .
V: TRBV5-4
DNA: TGTGCCAGCAGCTTGAACGGGCAAGAGACCCAGTACTTC
CDR3: CASSLNGQETQYF

D: TRBD2
J: TRBJ2-7
size: .
V: TRBV4-2
DNA: TGTGCCAGCAGCCAAGAGGGGGTAGCGGGAGGCCCCTCCTACGAGCAGTACTTC
CDR3: CASSQEGVAGGPSYEQYF

D: .
J: TRBJ2-1
size: .
V: TRBV13
DNA: TGTGCCAGCAGCTTAACTGCCGAGTTCACCGAGCAGTTCTTC
CDR3: CASSLTAEFTEQFF

D: TRBD1
J: TRBJ2-7
size: .
V: TRBV18
DNA: TGTGCCAGCTCATCGGACAGGGGATCCTACGAGCAGTACTTC
CDR3: CASSSDRGSYEQYF

D: .
J: TRBJ2-3
size: .
V: TRBV11-2
DNA: TGTGCCAGCAGCCACCCCAATAGCCCGGATACGCAGTATTTT
CDR3: CASSHPNSPDTQYF

D: TRBD2
J: TRBJ2-5
size: .
V: TRBV9
DNA: TGTGCCAGCAGTAACCTCCATAGCGGGGGGGCGGTGGGGACCCAGTACTTC
CDR3: CASSNLHSGGAVGTQYF

D: TRBD2
J: TRBJ2-5
size: .
V: TRBV5-4
DNA: TGTGCCAGCAGCTACAACGGGGGGGCCCAAGAGACCCAGTACTTC
CDR3: CASSYNGGAQETQYF

D: .
J: TRBJ2-7
size: .
V: TRBV6-5
DNA: TGTGCCAGCAGTTACTCGCCATTCGAGGCCTACGAGCAGTACTTC
CDR3: CASSYSPFEAYEQYF

D: .
J: TRBJ2-5
size: .
V: TRBV25-1
DNA: TGTGCCAGCAGTGAATTGGCGGCCTTGACGAAGGCCCAAGAGACCCAGTACTTC
CDR3: CASSELAALTKAQETQYF

D: TRBD1
J: TRBJ2-1
size: .
V: TRBV7-3
DNA: TGTGCCAGCAGCCAGTCGGGACAGGGCTACAATGAGCAGTTCTTC
CDR3: CASSQSGQGYNEQFF

D: TRBD2
J: TRBJ2-3
size: .
V: TRBV10-1
DNA: TGCGCCAGCAGTGAGTCAAGCGGGGGGGCAGAGACGCAGTATTTT
CDR3: CASSESSGGAETQYF

D: TRBD2
J: TRBJ2-5
size: .
V: TRBV9
DNA: TGTGCCAGCAACCCTAGCGGGGTCCCCCAAGAGACCCAGTACTTC
CDR3: CASNPSGVPQETQYF

D: .
J: TRBJ1-5
size: .
V: TRBV30
DNA: TGTGCCTGGAGTGGCGGTCTCAATCAGCCCCAGCATTTT
CDR3: CAWSGGLNQPQHF